The T cell receptor beta chain under discussion was sequenced for a study of T cells after yellow fever vaccination. The wider study: In the case of low-cell-number fractions, SMART-Seq v4 Ultra Low Input was used for preparation.

TCRdb called the 5' RACE reads again in MiXCR, with one record for every CDR3 protein. The sample has approximately 300,000 distinct CDR3 sequences, approximately 7% seen once. On this clonotype itself: Its antigen is currently unknown. A clone one base away is much larger, so this may be a read error.

The CDR3 is 12 residues long. Deletions cut 5 bases from V and 10 bases from J, with 12 bases between. Germline V gene data show CDR1 as DFQATT and CDR2 as SNEGSKA (reference sequence). Study results and caveats: Repertoires obtained by FACS sorting could include abundant clonotypes that entered as contaminants from the bulk population. Researchers report a weaker secondary response that nonetheless peaked faster, day 5 versus 15. Among all clonotypes, a small share was observed in both CD4 and CD8 compartments.

The chain is built from TRBV20-1 and TRBJ1-6; weak D call: TRBD1 (6 bases). The TCR comes from a young man who received the YFV17D yellow fever vaccine. The sample consisted of PBMCs, taken about 49 days after the first yellow fever vaccination. The CDR3 nucleotides are TGCAGTGCTCGACAGGTGATCTCACCCCTCCACTTT. Translating gives CSARQVISPLHF.